This T cell receptor (beta chain) emerged from a study of control samples from healthy donors and cancer patients. Profiling relied on immunoSEQ multiplex PCR, and the TCRdb table lists in-frame clones only, not all of them. This table holds about 150,000 clones, approximately 94% found once. Germline V gene data show CDR1 as MNHEY and CDR2 as SVGAGI. Deletions cut 7 bases from V and 4 bases from J, with 10 bases between. This CDR3 is built from 12 residues. Sample: blood. This chain joins TRBV6-5 and TRBJ1-2, with D maybe TRBD1 (6 bases). The receptor's source is a woman in her forties in good health. Here the CDR3 DNA reads TGTGCCAGCATCACAGGGACCTATGGCTACACCTTC. Translated: CASITGTYGYTF.